The source of this TCR beta chain is a study of blood T cell repertoires in COVID-19. Study-level background: Specimens from acute and convalescent COVID-19 originated in the United States, Italy and Spain. PBMCs, B-cell-depleted T cells, or T cells were the source of the cDNA or gDNA that made up the material.

Under the authors' procedure: Amplification with reference gene primers provided the estimates of nucleated cell counts. Clones were sequenced by immunoSEQ multiplex PCR, and TCRdb holds only the in-frame ones, with some missing. V and J calls and clone size come straight from that table; D and trimming were deduced from the DNA. The sample shows 270,000 or so clones, roughly 79% of them seen only once. Trimming at V came to 1 base and at J to 4 bases, leaving 6 bases not matched to a gene. Germline V gene lookup returns CDR1 GTSNPN and CDR2 SVGIG (reference sequence). There are 15 residues in the CDR3.

This chain joins TRBV30 and TRBJ1-2, with 10 bases lining up with TRBD1. The TCR was taken from a woman in her fifties or sixties with active or convalescent COVID-19. Sequenced input: peripheral blood. The CDR3 nucleotides are TGTGCCTGGAGTGGGGGTGGACAGGGGGGCTATGGCTACACCTTC. Translating it yields CAWSGGGQGGYGYTF.